This is a list of T cell receptor beta chains from one sample in a study of technical replicates of blood from a handful of donors. Here immunoSEQ multiplex PCR was the method, and the copy in TCRdb shows in-frame clones only, minus some. The data hold about 64,000 clones, with 70% to 90% observed a single time. Sequencing input: PBMCs. These receptors all come from a human donor in good health. Some clones in this sample may be carry-over from other donors' samples. CDR3s leave out the opening cysteine and the closing phenylalanine or tryptophan. The order of the fields is CDR3 protein, V gene, J gene, D gene. The D gene is left open where the match is weak.

cdr3_aa: ASSRDRADGYT; v_call: TRBV7-2; j_call: TRBJ1-2; d_call: TRBD1
cdr3_aa: ASSYFGFAGNIQY; v_call: TRBV6-5; j_call: TRBJ2-4; d_call: NA
cdr3_aa: ASSHGGLTYEQY; v_call: TRBV27; j_call: TRBJ2-7; d_call: NA
cdr3_aa: ASSVREYTGELF; v_call: TRBV2; j_call: TRBJ2-2; d_call: NA
cdr3_aa: ASSVAGGRQF; v_call: TRBV6-4; j_call: TRBJ2-1; d_call: TRBD2
cdr3_aa: ASSEKFRDSGYT; v_call: TRBV6-1; j_call: TRBJ1-2; d_call: TRBD1
cdr3_aa: ASQRTLNTGELF; v_call: TRBV19; j_call: TRBJ2-2; d_call: NA
cdr3_aa: ASSEDPSGGYEQY; v_call: TRBV6-1; j_call: TRBJ2-7; d_call: TRBD2
cdr3_aa: ASSQRQTLTDTQY; v_call: TRBV13; j_call: TRBJ2-3; d_call: NA
cdr3_aa: ASSQKAGATNTGELF; v_call: TRBV18; j_call: TRBJ2-2; d_call: TRBD2
cdr3_aa: ASSSSAGWNSPLH; v_call: TRBV6-5; j_call: TRBJ1-6; d_call: NA
cdr3_aa: ASSLKMWTSGTGELF; v_call: TRBV7-2; j_call: TRBJ2-2; d_call: TRBD2
cdr3_aa: ASSQVPGEQY; v_call: TRBV14; j_call: TRBJ2-7; d_call: NA
cdr3_aa: ASSYLSGNTGELF; v_call: TRBV19; j_call: TRBJ2-2; d_call: NA
cdr3_aa: ASSRAGSRGNEQF; v_call: TRBV7-9; j_call: TRBJ2-1; d_call: TRBD2
cdr3_aa: AWRRGSAEYNEQF; v_call: TRBV30; j_call: TRBJ2-1; d_call: NA
cdr3_aa: ATHRDWNTEAF; v_call: TRBV2; j_call: TRBJ1-1; d_call: NA
cdr3_aa: ASSADRVYPNSSTDTQY; v_call: TRBV6-9; j_call: TRBJ2-3; d_call: TRBD1
cdr3_aa: ASSSGEDNEQF; v_call: TRBV5-6; j_call: TRBJ2-1; d_call: NA
cdr3_aa: AWSEPGQGERAF; v_call: TRBV30; j_call: TRBJ1-1; d_call: TRBD1
cdr3_aa: ASSRGEQTYEQY; v_call: TRBV11-2; j_call: TRBJ2-7; d_call: TRBD2
cdr3_aa: ASTIKPDTQY; v_call: TRBV5-1; j_call: TRBJ2-3; d_call: NA
cdr3_aa: ASSQPWAGVYEQY; v_call: TRBV4-2; j_call: TRBJ2-7; d_call: TRBD2
cdr3_aa: ACKLVGVRETQY; v_call: TRBV30; j_call: TRBJ2-5; d_call: NA
cdr3_aa: ASSKGASGYT; v_call: TRBV19; j_call: TRBJ1-2; d_call: NA
cdr3_aa: ASIPPLGNTIY; v_call: TRBV6-5; j_call: TRBJ1-3; d_call: NA
cdr3_aa: ASSLRRWTGVLNTEAF; v_call: TRBV7-9; j_call: TRBJ1-1; d_call: TRBD1
cdr3_aa: AIGQGAFYEQY; v_call: TRBV10-3; j_call: TRBJ2-7; d_call: TRBD1
cdr3_aa: ASSLKGDTEAF; v_call: TRBV7-9; j_call: TRBJ1-1; d_call: NA
cdr3_aa: ASSQERLSSNSPLH; v_call: TRBV4-3; j_call: TRBJ1-6; d_call: NA
cdr3_aa: ASGPDSAEAF; v_call: TRBV27; j_call: TRBJ1-1; d_call: NA
cdr3_aa: ASSLFAGVIEQF; v_call: TRBV2; j_call: TRBJ2-1; d_call: TRBD2
cdr3_aa: ASSLGLAGGDTQY; v_call: TRBV5-1; j_call: TRBJ2-3; d_call: TRBD2